The entry below describes one TCR beta chain. Its specificity is not known. This specimen comes from a study of Graves' ophthalmopathy and Graves' hyperthyroidism. From RNA, the CDR3 regions of TCR beta chains were amplified and sequenced. An initial RT-PCR round employing HTBI primers preceded a second-round multiplex PCR. TCRdb re-derived calls from the multiplex PCR reads in MiXCR, one entry per CDR3 protein. The sample holds 660,000 or so distinct CDR3 sequences; about two fifths are singletons and the top ten take more than 3%. Study conclusions and caveats: From stable hyperthyroidism, ophthalmopathy was separated by a 13-signature model with just over 85% sensitivity and around 79% specificity.

Germline trimming cut 7 bases from V and 11 bases from J; bases unmatched to any gene: 17. CDR3 size: 14 residues. CDR1 SQVTM and CDR2 ANQGSEA come from the germline V gene. V and J are TRBV29-1 and TRBJ2-5; 9 bases align to TRBD2. Sequenced: peripheral blood. The receptor was isolated from an adult man with Graves' ophthalmopathy. The CDR3 nucleotides read TGCAGCGCAAGACTAGCGGAACCCTACAATGAGCAGTACTTC. It codes for CSARLAEPYNEQYF.